This paragraph reports one T cell receptor (beta chain). Antigen unknown. This entry comes from a study of T cell repertoires in cytomegalovirus infection. Germline CDR1 reads KGHSH; CDR2 reads LQKENI. CDR3 length equals 16 residues. Trimming cost V 3 bases and J 9 bases; bases outside gene matches: 12. MiXCR was run by TCRdb on the reads, yielding one entry per CDR3 protein. This table has around 99,000 distinct CDR3 sequences, 25% to 30% appearing once. The clonotype originates from a human donor in good health (CMV status not recorded). Some clones in this sample may be carry-over from other donors' samples. The chain employs TRBV18 and TRBJ1-5; 9 bases are shared with TRBD1. Sequences were derived from CD8+ T cells from cultured PBMCs, sampled from culture after CMV antigen stimulation. The CDR3 DNA is TGTGCCAGCTCACCCGACGACAGGGGGGGGCGTGGGCCCCAGCATTTT. Protein: CASSPDDRGGRGPQHF.